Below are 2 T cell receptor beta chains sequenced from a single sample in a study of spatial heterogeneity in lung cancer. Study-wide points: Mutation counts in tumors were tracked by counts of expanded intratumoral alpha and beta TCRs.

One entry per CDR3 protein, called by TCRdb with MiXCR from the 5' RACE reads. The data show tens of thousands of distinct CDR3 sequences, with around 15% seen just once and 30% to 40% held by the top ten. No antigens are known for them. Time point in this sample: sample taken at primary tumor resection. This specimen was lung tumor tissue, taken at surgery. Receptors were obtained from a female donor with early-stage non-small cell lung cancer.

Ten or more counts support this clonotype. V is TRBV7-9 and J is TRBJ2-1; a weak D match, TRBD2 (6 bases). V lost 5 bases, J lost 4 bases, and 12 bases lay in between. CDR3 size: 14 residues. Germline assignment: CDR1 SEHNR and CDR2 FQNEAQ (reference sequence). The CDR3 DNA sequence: TGTGCCAGCAGCACGGGACTTCATTACAATGAGCAGTTCTTC. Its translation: CASSTGLHYNEQFF.

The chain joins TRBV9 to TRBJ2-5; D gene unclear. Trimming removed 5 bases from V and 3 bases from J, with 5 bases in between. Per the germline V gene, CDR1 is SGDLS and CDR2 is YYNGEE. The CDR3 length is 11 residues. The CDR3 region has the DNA TGTGCCAGCAGTCAAGAAGAGACCCAGTACTTC. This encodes CASSQEETQYF.